This entry lists 29 T cell receptor beta chains sequenced from one sample in a study of beta chain features in type 1 diabetes. Expressed TCRB transcripts got sequenced, as all isolated RNA was reverse transcribed. TCRdb's copy holds only in-frame clones and misses some; the assay was immunoSEQ multiplex PCR. The sample holds about 260,000 clones, under 70% seen once. The sample taken for sequencing was naive CD4+ T cells from blood. Receptors were obtained from a man aged 25 to 40 in good health.

The genes are TRBV7-9 and TRBJ1-1; D is ambiguous. The ends were cut back, 10 bases at V and 2 bases at J, with 14 bases in the middle. Germline lookup yields CDR1 SEHNR and CDR2 FQNEAQ (reference sequence). This CDR3 comprises 13 residues. The CDR3 region has the DNA TGTGCCACCACTTTTAATAGTAACACTGAAGCTTTCTTT. It is translated as CATTFNSNTEAFF.

The rearrangement uses TRBV28 and TRBJ2-7; D gene ambiguous. Germline V gene data show CDR1 as MDHEN and CDR2 as SYDVKM. This CDR3 region has 14 residues. V was clipped by 5 bases and J by 0 bases, with 11 bases between them. DNA for the CDR3: TGTGCCAGCAGTGGGTCGGGCGGCTCCTACGAGCAGTACTTC. Translation: CASSGSGGSYEQYF.

V and J are TRBV6-5 and TRBJ2-3; D is unclear. Germline V gene lookup returns CDR1 MNHEY and CDR2 SVGAGI. Trimming removed 6 bases from V and 5 bases from J, with 6 bases in between. The CDR3 extends over 11 amino acids. The CDR3 nucleotides read TGTGCCAGCAGAGTCCAAGATACGCAGTATTTT. It is translated as CASRVQDTQYF.

The V and J genes are TRBV30 and TRBJ2-1; 7 bases align to TRBD2. Trimming took 0 bases from V and 5 from J; bases not matched to a gene: 7. Germline V gene lookup returns CDR1 GTSNPN and CDR2 SVGIG (reference sequence). The CDR3 extends over 15 amino acids. Here the CDR3 reads CAWSVLAGPNNEQFF. The CDR3 DNA follows: TGTGCCTGGAGTGTTTTAGCGGGCCCGAACAATGAGCAGTTCTTC.

The chain recombines TRBV29-1 with TRBJ2-3, with 9 bases lining up with TRBD2. CDR1 SQVTM and CDR2 ANQGSEA come from the germline V gene. The CDR3 has 14 residues. With 5 bases clipped from V and 2 bases from J, the junction kept 5 bases outside the gene matches. The CDR3 coding sequence is TGCAGCGTTTACTCTAGCGGGGACACAGATACGCAGTATTTT. Translating it yields CSVYSSGDTDTQYF.

The rearrangement links TRBV9 to TRBJ2-7; TRBD1 matches at 8 bases. This CDR3 region has 14 residues. Germline V lookup: CDR1 SGDLS, CDR2 YYNGEE. V shed 0 bases and J 4 bases; nucleotides not matched to a gene: 3. This chain's CDR3 is CASSVGQGRYEQYF. CDR3 in DNA: TGTGCCAGCAGCGTAGGACAGGGGAGATACGAGCAGTACTTC.

V and J are TRBV7-9 and TRBJ2-5, with TRBD1 as a possible D gene (6 bases). Trimming removed 7 bases at V and 4 bases at J, with 16 bases between. CDR1 and CDR2 (germline): SEHNR, FQNEAQ (reference sequence). This CDR3 comprises 14 residues. The CDR3 loop is CASTPETGGETQYF. CDR3 nucleotides: TGTGCCAGCACCCCAGAGACAGGAGGAGAGACCCAGTACTTC.

This chain links TRBV14 with TRBJ1-1, with TRBD1 identical over 7 bases. Germline V gives CDR1 SGHDN, CDR2 FVKESK. The CDR3 length is 14 residues. With 5 bases clipped from V and 5 bases from J, the junction kept 8 bases outside the gene matches. The CDR3 DNA sequence: TGTGCCAGCAGCTCGGAGGGGGCTTGGACTGAAGCTTTCTTT. Translation gives CASSSEGAWTEAFF.

CDR3 nucleotides: TGTGCCTGGAGTCCCCTAGCGGGGGGCCTCACAGATACGCAGTATTTT. Amino acids: CAWSPLAGGLTDTQYF. The chain links TRBV30 to TRBJ2-3; 11 nucleotides match TRBD2. The germline CDR1 and CDR2 sequences are GTSNPN and SVGIG (reference sequence). V was clipped by 2 bases and J by 2 bases; unmatched bases: 6. The CDR3 is 16 residues long.

This clone was found a few times. J is TRBJ2-3 and V is TRBV30, with D perhaps matching TRBD2 (6 bases). Trimming removed 0 bases at V and 0 bases at J, with 10 bases between. Germline V gives CDR1 GTSNPN, CDR2 SVGIG (reference sequence). The CDR3 sequence is 15 residues long. The CDR3 sequence: CAWSVPSASTDTQYF. The CDR3 DNA follows: TGTGCCTGGAGTGTACCTAGCGCTAGCACAGATACGCAGTATTTT.

This clone was seen more than once but under ten times. CDR3: CSVVLGGYEQYF. The DNA for the CDR3 is TGCAGCGTGGTCTTGGGCGGATACGAGCAGTACTTC. J is TRBJ2-7 and V is TRBV29-1; D unclear. Trimming stripped 6 bases from V and 4 bases from J, with 13 bases between. Per the germline V gene, CDR1 is SQVTM and CDR2 is ANQGSEA. CDR3 size: 12 residues.

The rearrangement links TRBV11-2 to TRBJ2-1, with 9 nucleotides matching TRBD2. The germline V gene encodes CDR1 SGHAT and CDR2 FQNNGV. CDR3 length: 15 residues. V shed 5 bases, J shed 7 bases, and the junction held 9 bases outside the gene matches. Here the CDR3 reads CASSNLAGRYNEQFF. CDR3 DNA: TGTGCCAGCAGCAACCTAGCGGGAAGGTATAATGAGCAGTTCTTC.

V and J are TRBV29-1 and TRBJ2-3; TRBD1 is a possible D gene (6 bases). Germline-derived CDR1 and CDR2 are SQVTM and ANQGSEA. V was trimmed by 5 bases and J by 1 base, leaving 7 bases between them. The CDR3 is made up of 12 amino acids. The DNA for the CDR3 is TGCAGCGTTCGACAGGGCACAGATACGCAGTATTTT. Translation: CSVRQGTDTQYF.

CDR3 bases: TGTGCCAGCTCACAAAAGGACACTGAAGCTTTCTTT. Amino acid sequence: CASSQKDTEAFF. The chain employs TRBV18 and TRBJ1-1; D is undetermined. The germline V gene has CDR1 KGHSH and CDR2 LQKENI. V was pared by 4 bases and J by 3 bases, with 6 bases between. The CDR3 runs 12 residues.

The chain joins TRBV5-1 to TRBJ1-1; D might be TRBD1 (5 bases). The CDR3 has 13 amino acids. The V end lost 2 bases, the J end lost 1 base, and 6 bases lay between the germline ends. Germline loops: CDR1 SGHRS, CDR2 YFSETQ. The CDR3 bases are TGCGCCAGCAGCTTCGGACAGAACACTGAAGCTTTCTTT. This sequence encodes CASSFGQNTEAFF.

This sequence joins TRBV25-1 and TRBJ1-3, with D unresolved. The length of the CDR3 is 14 residues. V was cut by 4 bases and J by 1 base, with 8 bases left in between. The V gene's germline CDR1 is MGHDK and CDR2 SYGVNS. The DNA for the CDR3 is TGTGCCAGCAGTGCGCTCGGTTCTGGAAACACCATATATTTT. Its translation is CASSALGSGNTIYF.

This clone turned up a few times. This sequence joins TRBV29-1 and TRBJ2-7; TRBD1 matches 9 bases. This CDR3 contains 13 residues. Germline CDR1 SQVTM, CDR2 ANQGSEA. CDR3: CSASHRGPREQYF. DNA of the CDR3: TGCAGTGCCTCCCACAGGGGGCCCAGGGAGCAGTACTTC.

The CDR3 reads CASSLSGRGEQYF. The CDR3 DNA reads as TGTGCCAGCAGTTTATCGGGGCGCGGCGAGCAGTACTTC. The rearrangement joins TRBV27 to TRBJ2-7, with D possibly TRBD1 on 5 matching bases. This CDR3 contains 13 residues. V gave up 0 bases and J gave up 6 bases, with 9 bases separating them. CDR1 and CDR2 (germline): MNHEY, SMNVEV (reference sequence).

The chain joins TRBV20-1 to TRBJ1-1; D unresolved. The V gene's germline CDR1 is DFQATT and CDR2 SNEGSKA (reference sequence). The germline V and J ends were trimmed by 5 bases and 3 bases, with 4 bases remaining between them. The CDR3 contains 10 residues. As DNA, the CDR3 is TGCAGTGCTCGTTACACTGAAGCTTTCTTT. It codes for CSARYTEAFF.

The chain employs TRBV30 and TRBJ2-5; D is undetermined. The CDR3 runs 17 residues. V was clipped by 0 bases and J by 0 bases, with 17 bases between them. Germline lookup yields CDR1 GTSNPN and CDR2 SVGIG (reference sequence). The CDR3, as DNA: TGTGCCTGGAGTGTATTGTTCGGACGCAGGTACCAAGAGACCCAGTACTTC. It yields the protein CAWSVLFGRRYQETQYF. Full variable domain (missing parts from reference TRBV30 and TRBJ2-5): SQTIHQWPATLVQPVGSPLSLECTVEGTSNPNLYWYRQAAGRGLQLLFYSVGIGQISSEVPQNLSASRPQDRQFILSSKKLLLSDSGFYLCAWSVLFGRRYQETQYFGPGTRLLVL.

The rearrangement joins TRBV28 to TRBJ2-7, with D perhaps matching TRBD2 (5 bases). The ends were cut back, 10 bases at V and 1 base at J, with 14 bases in the middle. Germline CDR1 reads MDHEN; CDR2 reads SYDVKM. This CDR3 has 13 amino acids. CDR3 coding DNA: TGTGCCATCACCGCGGGTTTTTCCTACGAGCAGTACTTC. Encoded protein: CAITAGFSYEQYF.

This sequence joins TRBV6-5 and TRBJ2-3; 8 bases line up with TRBD1. The CDR3 loop spans 14 amino acids. The V and J ends lost 5 bases and 2 bases, in that order; junction bases with no gene match: 3. Germline CDR1 is MNHEY and CDR2 is SVGAGI. In DNA, the CDR3 is TGTGCCAGCAGTCTGGGACAGGCCACAGATACGCAGTATTTT. Residues: CASSLGQATDTQYF.

The V call is TRBV7-2, the J call TRBJ2-7, with D perhaps matching TRBD1 (5 bases). V was shortened by 3 bases and J by 2 bases, with 11 bases between the two germline ends. The CDR3 runs to 14 residues. Germline CDR1 and CDR2: SGHTA and FQGNSA. The CDR3 DNA reads TGTGCCAGCAGCTTGGGGCCGGCTGCCTACGAGCAGTACTTC. Translation gives CASSLGPAAYEQYF.

The V and J genes are TRBV29-1 and TRBJ1-1; D unresolved. In germline, CDR1 is SQVTM, CDR2 ANQGSEA. The V gene lost 7 bases and the J gene lost 3 bases, with 12 bases spanning the gap. The CDR3 runs 12 residues. The CDR3 region has the DNA TGCAGCGCACAACGGAGTGACACTGAAGCTTTCTTT. This translates into CSAQRSDTEAFF.

A few counts support this clone. The rearrangement joins TRBV30 to TRBJ1-3; D is uncertain. CDR1 is GTSNPN, CDR2 SVGIG, per germline (reference sequence). This CDR3 is built from 13 residues. With 0 bases removed from V and 5 bases from J, the gap between germline ends came to 8 bases. The CDR3 DNA reads as TGTGCCTGGAGTGTACAGTCCAGAAACACCATATATTTT. Encoded protein: CAWSVQSRNTIYF.

This clone was found a few times. J is TRBJ2-7 and V is TRBV13, with D unclear. The CDR3 is 12 amino acids. The V gene lost 6 bases and the J gene lost 0 bases, with 6 bases spanning the gap. From germline, CDR1 is PRHDT and CDR2 FYEKMQ (reference sequence). Here the CDR3 reads CASSSYSYEQYF. DNA for the CDR3: TGTGCCAGCAGTTCCTACTCCTACGAGCAGTACTTC.

The chain employs TRBV30 and TRBJ2-7, with D tentatively TRBD2 (5 bases). The CDR3 length is 13 residues. V lost 2 bases and J lost 6, with 14 bases in between. Germline CDR1 is GTSNPN and CDR2 is SVGIG (reference sequence). The CDR3 is CAWSFSRESEQYF. In DNA form, the CDR3 reads TGTGCCTGGAGTTTTTCGAGGGAGAGCGAGCAGTACTTC.

This clone has more than one count but fewer than ten. The J gene is TRBJ1-2, the V gene TRBV29-1; D gene unclear. The CDR3 spans 12 residues. Trimming removed 8 bases from V and 4 bases from J, with 14 bases in between. Germline CDR1 SQVTM, CDR2 ANQGSEA. This CDR3 reads CSSGGFGYGYTF. Here the CDR3 DNA reads TGCAGCTCAGGCGGGTTTGGCTATGGCTACACCTTC.

The J gene is TRBJ1-5, the V gene TRBV25-1; D uncertain. V was cut by 9 bases and J by 1 base, with 7 bases left in between. Germline CDR1 and CDR2: MGHDK and SYGVNS. This CDR3 is built from 12 residues. CDR3 amino acids: CASGGSNQPQHF. The CDR3 bases are TGTGCCAGTGGCGGCAGCAATCAGCCCCAGCATTTT.